The 8 T cell receptor beta chains below were found in one sample sequenced in a study of blood T cells in healthy people across ages. Combining a sample-barcoded 5' primer with a J-beta primer mix, a second PCR ran for about 7 to 11 cycles. TCRdb ran MiXCR on the 5' RACE reads and lists one entry per CDR3 protein. This repertoire shows roughly 680,000 distinct CDR3 sequences, about half found once; its top ten account for around 32%. The sequencing sample was made of blood. The receptor source for this set is a woman aged 60 to 75 in good health.

This chain links TRBV6-2 or TRBV6-3 with TRBJ2-7; 8 bases line up with TRBD1. V trimming: 6 bases; J trimming: 2 bases; junction bases outside the gene matches: 9. The CDR3 covers 15 residues. Germline CDR1 and CDR2: MNHEY and SVGEGT. The CDR3 nucleotides read TGTGCCAGCAGAACTCCGGGACAGGCTACCTACGAGCAGTACTTC. It yields the protein CASRTPGQATYEQYF.

This clonotype was observed a handful of times. The V and J genes are TRBV6-2 or TRBV6-3 and TRBJ2-6; no firm D call. CDR1 and CDR2 (germline): MNHEY, SVGEGT. The CDR3 consists of 18 residues. Trimming cost V 2 bases and J 0 bases, with 14 bases left between them. The CDR3 is CASSYAGKKISGANVLTF. The CDR3 region has the DNA TGTGCCAGCAGTTACGCTGGGAAGAAAATCTCTGGGGCCAACGTCCTGACTTTC.

The CDR3 loop reads CASSTAGRGRYEQFF. The DNA of the CDR3 is TGTGCCAGCAGCACAGCGGGAAGGGGTCGGTATGAGCAGTTCTTC. The chain is built from TRBV7-2 and TRBJ2-1, with TRBD2 identical over 7 bases. This CDR3 spans 15 amino acids. Germline CDR1 reads SGHTA; CDR2 reads FQGNSA. Trimming took 5 bases from V and 8 from J; bases not matched to a gene: 12.

The genes are TRBV28 and TRBJ2-3, with D possibly being TRBD1 or TRBD2 (5 bases each). The V end was cut by 8 bases, the J end by 1 base, with 10 bases between. The CDR3 sequence is 13 residues long. Germline values: CDR1 MDHEN, CDR2 SYDVKM. The CDR3 reads CASWDRRTDTQYF. The DNA for the CDR3 is TGTGCCAGCTGGGACCGACGCACAGATACGCAGTATTTT.

The chain carries TRBV12-3 or TRBV12-4 and TRBJ2-7, with D possibly being TRBD2 (5 bases). This CDR3 spans 12 amino acids. V was cut by 6 bases and J by 7 bases, with 13 bases left in between. CDR3 sequence reads: CASSHTRTEQYF. The CDR3 bases are TGTGCCAGCAGCCACACTAGGACTGAGCAGTACTTC.

The chain carries TRBV5-6 and TRBJ1-2, with D possibly TRBD1 on 6 matching bases. The germline CDR1 and CDR2 sequences are SGHDT and YYEEEE. The CDR3 is made up of 13 amino acids. The V and J ends lost 4 bases and 6 bases respectively, with 13 bases between them. The CDR3 sequence: CASSHTGTDGYTF. The CDR3 DNA reads TGTGCCAGCAGCCATACAGGGACCGATGGCTACACCTTC.

This clonotype was seen only a few times. This chain uses TRBV6-2 or TRBV6-3 with TRBJ1-2; D is uncertain. The V end lost 2 bases, the J end lost 0 bases, and 7 bases lay between the germline ends. The CDR3 loop spans 14 amino acids. Germline V gene lookup returns CDR1 MNHEY and CDR2 SVGEGT. The CDR3 region is CASSYPGANYGYTF. The CDR3, as DNA: TGTGCCAGCAGTTACCCAGGAGCTAACTATGGCTACACCTTC.

The count of this clonotype is one. V and J are TRBV6-1 and TRBJ1-5, with D maybe TRBD1 (5 bases). Germline CDR1 reads MNHNS; CDR2 reads SASEGT. CDR3 length: 15 residues. Trimming stripped 2 bases from V and 0 bases from J, with 8 bases between. CDR3 loop: CASSERTPSNQPQHF. The CDR3 DNA reads TGTGCCAGCAGTGAAAGGACACCTAGCAATCAGCCCCAGCATTTT.